These T cell receptor beta chains were read from a single sample in a study of blood T cell repertoires in COVID-19. The repertoire was sequenced with immunoSEQ multiplex PCR; TCRdb's copy has only in-frame clones and lacks some. Here the sample spans about 20,000 clones, roughly 88% being singletons. Sequencing was done on a sample of peripheral blood. The source is a man between 65 and 85 years old with acute or convalescent COVID-19. The CDR3 runs from the conserved cysteine through the conserved F or W. A D gene is named only where the DNA matches it firmly. The size of a clone is reported for some rows only, either as once, few or many, or as a class for expanded clones.

>TRBJ2-1|once|.|TRBV6-2/TRBV6-3|14
TGTGCCAGCAGTGGAACAGGGAGTTACAATGAGCAGTTCTTC
CASSGTGSYNEQFF
>TRBJ2-7|.|TRBD2|TRBV18|14
TGTGCCAGCTCACCAGGGACTAGCGGCTACGAGCAGTACTTC
CASSPGTSGYEQYF
>TRBJ2-1|.|.|TRBV14|14
TGTGCCAGCAGCCATCGACAGAGTTACAATGAGCAGTTCTTC
CASSHRQSYNEQFF
>TRBJ2-7|.|.|TRBV7-2|14
TGTGCCAGCAGCTTACCGGAGAACACCTACGAGCAGTACTTC
CASSLPENTYEQYF
>TRBJ2-5|.|TRBD1|TRBV18|13
TGTGCCAGCTCAAGGGACAGAGAAGAGACCCAGTACTTC
CASSRDREETQYF
>TRBJ2-7|.|TRBD2|TRBV3-1/TRBV3-2|17
TGTGCCAGCAGCCAGTCGGGACTAGCGGGAGGGGGGAAGTTGCAGTACTTC
CASSQSGLAGGGKLQYF
>TRBJ1-4|.|.|TRBV15|17
TGTGCCACCAGCAGACCCCTCTCCACAGGGACTAATGAAAAACTGTTTTTT
CATSRPLSTGTNEKLFF
>TRBJ1-3|.|.|TRBV5-4|14
TGTGCCAGCAGCCTTCAGGGCTCTGGAAACACCATATATTTT
CASSLQGSGNTIYF
>TRBJ1-5|.|.|TRBV24-1|13
TGTGCCACCAGCGAGGGTAGCAATCAGCCCCAGCATTTT
CATSEGSNQPQHF
>TRBJ2-1|.|.|TRBV19|17
TGTGCCAGTAGTGATGGACAGCCTATGAGCTCCTACAATGAGCAGTTCTTC
CASSDGQPMSSYNEQFF